This T cell receptor (beta chain) was sequenced in a study of CD8 T cells in Susac syndrome. V lost 3 bases to trimming and J lost 4 bases, with 12 bases between them. This CDR3 comprises 14 residues. Per the germline V gene, CDR1 is LNHDA and CDR2 is SQIVND (reference sequence). Reverse transcription of roughly 0.45 to 1 ug RNA was performed with random hexamers. An immunoSEQ multiplex PCR amplified TCR beta CDR3 over 54 Vbeta and 13 Jbeta. TCRdb re-called the immunoSEQ multiplex PCR reads through MiXCR, storing one row per CDR3 protein. The sample consists of roughly 150,000 distinct CDR3 sequences, over 95% of them appearing once. The multiple sclerosis controls consisted of treatment-naive patients with relapsing-remitting disease, either stable or active. Negative isolation was applied to CD8+ and CD4+ T cells, and FACS enrichment was applied to TEMRA cells.

The receptor comes from a human donor with multiple sclerosis. The source material was CD8+ T cells from PBMCs. This chain links TRBV19 with TRBJ1-1; D may be TRBD1 (5 bases). The CDR3, as DNA: TGTGCCAGTAGTATCGGGCAGGGCGGCACTGAAGCTTTCTTT. Its protein product is CASSIGQGGTEAFF.